This T cell receptor beta chain derives from a study of cytomegalovirus exposure and HLA in healthy donors. Study findings and constraints: Researchers counted some 150 TCR beta chains as cytomegalovirus-associated. A later analysis linked a missense variant in DCLRE1C to the trimming of TCR beta V and J genes. A later analysis revealed that TCR association rates differed between HLA loci, peaking at DRB1 and bottoming out at HLA-C.

The CDR3 spans 15 residues. J lost 8 bases, V lost 5 bases, and 8 bases had no gene match. Germline V CDR1 and CDR2: LGHNA, YSLEER. As for this clone: Its antigen is still unknown.

Researchers ran the PCR with 60 Vbeta and 13 Jbeta primers. The repertoire was sequenced with immunoSEQ multiplex PCR; TCRdb's copy has only in-frame clones and lacks some. The sample includes tens of thousands of clones, approximately 69% of them seen just once. The sample was PBMCs. The chain employs TRBV4-3 and TRBJ2-1; TRBD2 matches at 11 bases. This sequence originates from a woman in her forties or fifties in good health and CMV-seropositive. Here the CDR3 DNA reads TGCGCCAGCAGCGCTCCAACTAGCGGGGGTTATGAGCAGTTCTTC. It specifies CASSAPTSGGYEQFF.